These T cell receptor beta chains were read from a single sample in a study of identifying expanded T cells in peripheral blood. This table comes from immunoSEQ multiplex PCR, and its TCRdb copy is limited to in-frame clones, with some not included. The sample records approximately 120,000 clones, about 85% being singletons. Material for sequencing was blood. These receptors all stem from a person between 18 and 75 years old in good health. Both conserved end residues are part of each CDR3. D genes are given only for firm matches. The size field is filled for only some rows; it gives once, few, many or a size class.

cdr3_aa: CASSRTENTGELFF
cdr3_nt: TGTGCCAGCAGCCGGACAGAGAACACCGGGGAGCTGTTTTTT
cdr3_length: 14
d_call: .
j_call: TRBJ2-2
v_call: TRBV11-3
clone_size: .

cdr3_aa: CASSIKGRWTEQFF
cdr3_nt: TGTGCCAGTAGTATTAAGGGTCGTTGGACAGAGCAGTTCTTC
cdr3_length: 14
d_call: .
j_call: TRBJ2-1
v_call: TRBV19
clone_size: .

cdr3_aa: CASSPRAQGDEQFF
cdr3_nt: TGTGCCAGCAGCCCAAGGGCCCAGGGCGATGAGCAGTTCTTC
cdr3_length: 14
d_call: .
j_call: TRBJ2-1
v_call: TRBV9
clone_size: .

cdr3_aa: CASSAGTGGTEAFF
cdr3_nt: TGTGCCAGCAGTGCCGGGACAGGGGGCACTGAAGCTTTCTTT
cdr3_length: 14
d_call: TRBD1
j_call: TRBJ1-1
v_call: TRBV6-1
clone_size: .

cdr3_aa: CASSDTLYRDRGRNEKLFF
cdr3_nt: TGTGCCAGCAGTGACACATTATACCGGGACAGGGGGCGAAATGAAAAACTGTTTTTT
cdr3_length: 19
d_call: TRBD1
j_call: TRBJ1-4
v_call: TRBV6-4
clone_size: .

cdr3_aa: CASSAGQVLNTGELFF
cdr3_nt: TGCGCCAGCAGCGCCGGACAGGTTTTGAACACCGGGGAGCTGTTTTTT
cdr3_length: 16
d_call: TRBD1
j_call: TRBJ2-2
v_call: TRBV5-1
clone_size: .

cdr3_aa: CASSLGDGRWGTEAFF
cdr3_nt: TGTGCCAGCAGCTTAGGAGACGGTAGATGGGGCACTGAAGCTTTCTTT
cdr3_length: 16
d_call: .
j_call: TRBJ1-1
v_call: TRBV11-2
clone_size: .

cdr3_aa: CASSPARDTEAFF
cdr3_nt: TGTGCCAGCTCACCAGCCAGGGACACTGAAGCTTTCTTT
cdr3_length: 13
d_call: .
j_call: TRBJ1-1
v_call: TRBV18
clone_size: .

cdr3_aa: CASSVDRDSYEQYF
cdr3_nt: TGTGCCAGCAGCGTCGACAGGGACTCATACGAGCAGTACTTC
cdr3_length: 14
d_call: .
j_call: TRBJ2-7
v_call: TRBV9
clone_size: .

cdr3_aa: CASSSLLTEVGYTF
cdr3_nt: TGTGCCAGCAGCTCCCTCTTGACGGAGGTGGGCTACACCTTC
cdr3_length: 14
d_call: .
j_call: TRBJ1-2
v_call: TRBV11-2
clone_size: .

cdr3_aa: CASSLQGPYNEQFF
cdr3_nt: TGTGCCAGCAGCTTACAGGGACCCTACAATGAGCAGTTCTTC
cdr3_length: 14
d_call: .
j_call: TRBJ2-1
v_call: TRBV5-4
clone_size: .

cdr3_aa: CASRGGGGEQFF
cdr3_nt: TGTGCCAGCAGGGGAGGGGGCGGTGAGCAGTTCTTC
cdr3_length: 12
d_call: .
j_call: TRBJ2-1
v_call: TRBV7-3
clone_size: .

cdr3_aa: CASTSGGGYEQYF
cdr3_nt: TGTGCCAGCACCTCGGGGGGGGGCTACGAGCAGTACTTC
cdr3_length: 13
d_call: TRBD2
j_call: TRBJ2-7
v_call: TRBV7-9
clone_size: many

cdr3_aa: CASSPMGHLEQYF
cdr3_nt: TGTGCCAGCAGTCCGATGGGACACTTGGAGCAGTACTTC
cdr3_length: 13
d_call: .
j_call: TRBJ2-7
v_call: TRBV2
clone_size: .

cdr3_aa: CASRTTDRVYEQYF
cdr3_nt: TGTGCCAGCAGAACGACGGACAGGGTATACGAGCAGTACTTC
cdr3_length: 14
d_call: TRBD1
j_call: TRBJ2-7
v_call: TRBV6-6
clone_size: .

cdr3_aa: CASSDYRGNTEAFF
cdr3_nt: TGTGCCAGCAGTGATTACAGGGGAAACACTGAAGCTTTCTTT
cdr3_length: 14
d_call: TRBD1
j_call: TRBJ1-1
v_call: TRBV27
clone_size: .

cdr3_aa: CASTLMSGGYEQYF
cdr3_nt: TGTGCCAGCACCCTGATGTCCGGTGGTTACGAGCAGTACTTC
cdr3_length: 14
d_call: .
j_call: TRBJ2-7
v_call: TRBV2
clone_size: .

cdr3_aa: CASSLSFSTYEQYF
cdr3_nt: TGTGCCAGCAGTTTATCTTTCAGTACCTACGAGCAGTACTTC
cdr3_length: 14
d_call: .
j_call: TRBJ2-7
v_call: TRBV27
clone_size: .

cdr3_aa: CASSQVASAGGPDTQYF
cdr3_nt: TGCGCCAGCAGCCAAGTGGCTTCAGCGGGGGGTCCGGATACGCAGTATTTT
cdr3_length: 17
d_call: TRBD2
j_call: TRBJ2-3
v_call: TRBV4-1
clone_size: .

cdr3_aa: CASSLDRVGAGELFF
cdr3_nt: TGCGCCAGCAGCTTAGACAGGGTAGGGGCCGGGGAGCTGTTTTTT
cdr3_length: 15
d_call: TRBD1
j_call: TRBJ2-2
v_call: TRBV5-1
clone_size: .

cdr3_aa: CASSLDRLQETQYF
cdr3_nt: TGTGCCAGCAGCTTAGACAGGCTGCAAGAGACCCAGTACTTC
cdr3_length: 14
d_call: .
j_call: TRBJ2-5
v_call: TRBV7-2
clone_size: few

cdr3_aa: CATSPRRLDWLQFF
cdr3_nt: TGTGCCACCAGCCCCCGCAGGTTGGATTGGCTGCAGTTCTTC
cdr3_length: 14
d_call: .
j_call: TRBJ2-1
v_call: TRBV15
clone_size: .

cdr3_aa: CASSLTTGPYEQYF
cdr3_nt: TGTGCCAGCAGCTTAACTACAGGGCCCTACGAGCAGTACTTC
cdr3_length: 14
d_call: .
j_call: TRBJ2-7
v_call: TRBV11-2
clone_size: once

cdr3_aa: CASSPGWNTEAFF
cdr3_nt: TGTGCCAGCAGCCCTGGGTGGAACACTGAAGCTTTCTTT
cdr3_length: 13
d_call: .
j_call: TRBJ1-1
v_call: TRBV7-8
clone_size: .

cdr3_aa: CASTAQGVSNQPQHF
cdr3_nt: TGTGCCAGCACCGCACAGGGGGTTAGCAATCAGCCCCAGCATTTT
cdr3_length: 15
d_call: TRBD1
j_call: TRBJ1-5
v_call: TRBV2
clone_size: .

cdr3_aa: CASSLSTTSGGANEQFF
cdr3_nt: TGTGCCAGCAGCTTAAGCACGACTAGCGGGGGGGCCAATGAGCAGTTCTTC
cdr3_length: 17
d_call: TRBD2
j_call: TRBJ2-1
v_call: TRBV7-9
clone_size: .

cdr3_aa: CASSLDSSGYGYTF
cdr3_nt: TGTGCCAGCAGCTTAGACAGCTCGGGCTATGGCTACACCTTC
cdr3_length: 14
d_call: .
j_call: TRBJ1-2
v_call: TRBV7-9
clone_size: few

cdr3_aa: CASSFRGPNEKLFF
cdr3_nt: TGTGCCAGCAGCTTCAGGGGTCCTAATGAAAAACTGTTTTTT
cdr3_length: 14
d_call: .
j_call: TRBJ1-4
v_call: TRBV7-3
clone_size: .

cdr3_aa: CASSYGGGSPLHF
cdr3_nt: TGTGCCAGCAGTTACGGGGGTGGTTCACCCCTCCACTTT
cdr3_length: 13
d_call: .
j_call: TRBJ1-6
v_call: TRBV6-6
clone_size: .

cdr3_aa: CASSYPGTGTHEQYF
cdr3_nt: TGTGCCAGCAGTTACCCCGGGACAGGGACCCACGAGCAGTACTTC
cdr3_length: 15
d_call: TRBD1
j_call: TRBJ2-7
v_call: TRBV6-5
clone_size: .